The clone carrying this TCR beta chain has more than one count but fewer than ten. What it binds is not known. The data are from a study of blood T cells in healthy people across ages. Overall study findings and caveats: Shifts in expanded clonotypes may have been confounded by donor CMV status, which was unknown. Compared with aged donors, long-lived donors showed fewer expanded clones, suggesting selection.

The use of a sample-barcoded 5' primer and a J-beta primer mix characterized a second PCR of about 7 to 12 cycles. In TCRdb, the 5' RACE reads were re-called with MiXCR into one record per CDR3 protein. The sample carries 650,000 to 1,000,000 distinct CDR3 sequences, under 40% recorded once. The CDR3 runs 11 residues. The germline CDR1 and CDR2 sequences are ENHRY and SYGVKD. Between the trimmed V and J ends, which lost 10 bases and 6 bases, there was a span of 12 bases. This receptor was obtained from a man between 18 and 35 years old in good health. J is TRBJ1-1 and V is TRBV10-3; D might be TRBD1 (5 bases). Input material: blood. The CDR3 here is CATGGGSEAFF. The CDR3, as DNA: TGTGCCACCGGGGGGGGGTCTGAAGCTTTCTTT.